The rows below give T cell receptor beta chains drawn from one sample of a study of CD8+ T cells in alopecia areata. Measured with immunoSEQ multiplex PCR; TCRdb has only the in-frame clones, and not every one. The sample lists more than 100,000 clones, 86% seen once, with 11% in the top ten. Sequencing used CD8+ T cells sorted from blood, obtained between weeks 30 and 35, from a patient treated with tofacitinib. The origin of the receptors is a human donor with alopecia areata. Each CDR3 is given with its conserved first and last residue. The D gene is left open where the match is weak. The listing skips clone size in some rows; elsewhere it reads once, few, many or a size class.

DNA	CDR3	V	J	size	D
TGTGCCAGCAGTGAAAACCAAGGGAGCACCGGGGAGCTGTTTTTT	CASSENQGSTGELFF	TRBV2	TRBJ2-2	NA	NA
TGCGCCAGCAGGGGAGCGGGGGGCTACAATGAGCAGTTCTTC	CASRGAGGYNEQFF	TRBV5-1	TRBJ2-1	NA	TRBD2
TGTGCCAGTAGCGCCAGCGGGAGAATTTATGAGCAGTTCTTC	CASSASGRIYEQFF	TRBV19	TRBJ2-1	NA	TRBD2
TGTGCCAGCGAGGGACTAGCGGGAGGAGGTGAGCAGTTCTTC	CASEGLAGGGEQFF	TRBV2	TRBJ2-1	NA	TRBD2
TGTGCCAGCAGCATATGGGACAGGGGGCGCCCCTACGAGCAGTACTTC	CASSIWDRGRPYEQYF	TRBV7-6	TRBJ2-7	NA	TRBD1
TGCAGCGTTGAAATTCTAGGGCAGGGCTTACAGACCCAGTACTTC	CSVEILGQGLQTQYF	TRBV29-1	TRBJ2-5	few	NA
TGTGCCAGCAGCGTAGGGGGGGCGATCCAAGAGACCCAGTACTTC	CASSVGGAIQETQYF	TRBV9	TRBJ2-5	NA	NA
TGCGCCAGCAGCCAACGTGACACTGAAGCTTTCTTT	CASSQRDTEAFF	TRBV4-1	TRBJ1-1	NA	NA
TGTGCCAGCAGTGAGTATCCGGGACAGGACGACTCTGGAAACACCATATATTTT	CASSEYPGQDDSGNTIYF	TRBV2	TRBJ1-3	NA	TRBD1
TGTGCCAGCAGCTTAGTCGGGCAGCATGAAGCTTTCTTT	CASSLVGQHEAFF	TRBV7-9	TRBJ1-1	NA	NA
TGTGCCAGCAGCTTACAGGGTAGCCCTGAAGCTTTCTTT	CASSLQGSPEAFF	TRBV13	TRBJ1-1	NA	NA
TGTGCCTGGAGTCCCGGGACAGGGTTCACAGATACGCAGTATTTT	CAWSPGTGFTDTQYF	TRBV30	TRBJ2-3	NA	TRBD1
TGTGCCAGCAGCCCCCCGGGCTACGAGCAGTACTTC	CASSPPGYEQYF	TRBV11-2	TRBJ2-7	few	NA
TGTGCCAGCAGCCCGTCCGGGACTAGCTTAGAGACCCAGTACTTC	CASSPSGTSLETQYF	TRBV11-2	TRBJ2-5	once	TRBD2
TGTGCCAGCAGCTTAGGCCCGGCAGCGTTCTACAATGAGCAGTTCTTC	CASSLGPAAFYNEQFF	TRBV13	TRBJ2-1	NA	NA
TGTGCCAGCAGCCGAGGGGACAGCTACGAGCAGTACTTC	CASSRGDSYEQYF	TRBV7-9	TRBJ2-7	NA	TRBD1
TGTGCCAGCAGCCCCCGCAGCCGGGGGCTAGGGGCCAACGTCCTGACTTTC	CASSPRSRGLGANVLTF	TRBV9	TRBJ2-6	NA	NA
TGTGCCATCACCTCCGGGACGGCCACCGGCACCGGGGAGCTGTTTTTT	CAITSGTATGTGELFF	TRBV10-3	TRBJ2-2	NA	NA
TGTGCCAGCAGCCTCGGGACATCAAACGAGCAGTACTTC	CASSLGTSNEQYF	TRBV7-8	TRBJ2-7	NA	NA
TGTGCCAGCTCGGAGTTTACCGGGGAGCTGTTTTTT	CASSEFTGELFF	TRBV2	TRBJ2-2	NA	NA
TGTGCCAGCAGCTTGGGACAGGCAAGCTCCTACAATGAGCAGTTCTTC	CASSLGQASSYNEQFF	TRBV5-8	TRBJ2-1	NA	NA
TGTGCCAGCAGCGCGCCTCCAGGGGGGGTAGGAGATACGCAGTATTTT	CASSAPPGGVGDTQYF	TRBV6-6	TRBJ2-3	NA	NA
TGTGCCAGCAGCCGTGGAGGGGGAGATGAGCAGTTCTTC	CASSRGGGDEQFF	TRBV5-4	TRBJ2-1	NA	NA
TGTGCCAGCAGTCCTGCAAGAAAGGGTGAGCAGTTCTTC	CASSPARKGEQFF	TRBV27	TRBJ2-1	NA	NA
TGTGCCAGCAGCTCGGGGACTAGCGGAGGCTCCTACAATGAGCAGTTCTTC	CASSSGTSGGSYNEQFF	TRBV7-9	TRBJ2-1	few	TRBD2
TGTGCCAGCAGCGACGGACTAGCGGGGTACGAGCAGTACTTC	CASSDGLAGYEQYF	TRBV9	TRBJ2-7	NA	TRBD2
TGCGCCAGCAGCCAAGAAGGGGGTGCCTACGAGCAGTACTTC	CASSQEGGAYEQYF	TRBV4-1	TRBJ2-7	NA	NA
TGTGCCTGGTCTGGGGCTAGCGTCGATGATGAGCAGTTCTTC	CAWSGASVDDEQFF	TRBV30	TRBJ2-1	NA	NA
TGTGCCAGCAGCGTAGGGGGTGGTTCACCCCTCCACTTT	CASSVGGGSPLHF	TRBV9	TRBJ1-6	NA	NA
TGTGCCAGCAGCCCAAGCGGGAGAAAGACCTACAATGAGCAGTTCTTC	CASSPSGRKTYNEQFF	TRBV7-9	TRBJ2-1	once	TRBD2
TGCGCCCCCCGACGCGAAGCGGGAAAAGCCGGGGAGCTGTTTTTT	CAPRREAGKAGELFF	TRBV10-2	TRBJ2-2	NA	TRBD2
TGTGCCAGCAGTTTATTATTGGCTAGCGGACACAATGAGCAGTTCTTC	CASSLLLASGHNEQFF	TRBV27	TRBJ2-1	NA	TRBD2
TGTGCCAGCCAAGGGGGGATTACAAGCCCAGATACGCAGTATTTT	CASQGGITSPDTQYF	TRBV9	TRBJ2-3	NA	NA
TGTGCCAGCAGCAGTCCGGGGGGCGAGCAGTACTTC	CASSSPGGEQYF	TRBV7-3	TRBJ2-7	NA	TRBD2
TGTGCCAGTCGGTACAGGGACATGAACACTGAAGCTTTCTTT	CASRYRDMNTEAFF	TRBV19	TRBJ1-1	NA	NA
TGTGCCTGGAGTGAAGGGGGGCCCTATGGCTACACCTTC	CAWSEGGPYGYTF	TRBV30	TRBJ1-2	NA	NA
TGTGCCAGCAGCCGGACCGACGGGACTGGTTACAATGAGCAGTTCTTC	CASSRTDGTGYNEQFF	TRBV4-2	TRBJ2-1	NA	NA
TGTGCCAGCAGCGTAGGTACAGGGGCTAACTATGGCTACACCTTC	CASSVGTGANYGYTF	TRBV9	TRBJ1-2	NA	TRBD1
TGTGCCAGCAGCTTAGGTGACAGATCCTTCTACACCTTC	CASSLGDRSFYTF	TRBV7-2	TRBJ1-2	NA	NA
TGTGCCAGCAACCCAGGGGGAGGTGGCACTGAAGCTTTCTTT	CASNPGGGGTEAFF	TRBV5-6	TRBJ1-1	NA	TRBD1
TGTGCCAGCAGCTTAGCCAGGGGAGTAGATGGGGCCAACGTCCTGACTTTC	CASSLARGVDGANVLTF	TRBV11-2	TRBJ2-6	NA	NA
TGTGCCAGCAGCGGGGACAGGGAGTCGAACACTGAAGCTTTCTTT	CASSGDRESNTEAFF	TRBV11-1	TRBJ1-1	NA	TRBD1
TGTGCCAGCAGCGAGACCCTTGGGGGAACTGGCGGGACTAATGAAAAACTGTTTTTT	CASSETLGGTGGTNEKLFF	TRBV7-2	TRBJ1-4	NA	NA
TGTGCCAGTACCATCCGGGACAGTTCCATGGTGCCCCAGCATTTT	CASTIRDSSMVPQHF	TRBV19	TRBJ1-5	NA	TRBD1
TGCGCCAGCAGCTTGGAGGGGACAGGGACTTATAGCACTGAAGCTTTCTTT	CASSLEGTGTYSTEAFF	TRBV5-1	TRBJ1-1	NA	TRBD1
TGTGCCAGCAGTGAGGAGGGCTTCGAGGCCTACGAGCAGTACTTC	CASSEEGFEAYEQYF	TRBV6-1	TRBJ2-7	NA	NA
TGTGCCAGCAGTCTAGGGCAGGTCTACGAGCAGTACTTC	CASSLGQVYEQYF	TRBV27	TRBJ2-7	few	NA
TGCGCCAGCAGCACGGACGCTAGCGGGAGCTACGAGCAGTACTTC	CASSTDASGSYEQYF	TRBV5-1	TRBJ2-7	few	TRBD2
TGTGCCAGCAGCTTACTCGCTAGCGGGGGCCGTGAGCAGTTCTTC	CASSLLASGGREQFF	TRBV13	TRBJ2-1	NA	TRBD2
TGTGCCAGCAGCTTCTGGCAGGGGAACTACGAGCAGTACTTC	CASSFWQGNYEQYF	TRBV13	TRBJ2-7	NA	NA
TGTGCCACCAGCAGGGAGGATGTGTCCTACGAGCAGTACTTC	CATSREDVSYEQYF	TRBV15	TRBJ2-7	NA	NA
TGTGCCAGCAGCTCGTACCTTAGCGGGGGGGTCACAGATACGCAGTATTTT	CASSSYLSGGVTDTQYF	TRBV7-6	TRBJ2-3	once	TRBD2
TGTGCCAGTAGTATCTCCGGGACAGGGGACACTGAAGCTTTCTTT	CASSISGTGDTEAFF	TRBV19	TRBJ1-1	NA	TRBD1